Below, 32 T cell receptor beta chains from the same sample are listed, as sequenced in a study of blood T cell repertoires in COVID-19. Generated by immunoSEQ multiplex PCR, the TCRdb table keeps only in-frame clones and is missing some. Of about 60,000 clones in the sample, approximately 78% are singletons; the top ten hold around 3.7%. Sequencing was performed on PBMCs or T cells enriched from blood (not recorded which). All receptors derive from a middle-aged woman with acute COVID-19.

Here the CDR3 DNA reads TGTGCCACCAGTGATTCGCAGGCTCCCGACTACTACGAGCAGTACTTC. Amino acids: CATSDSQAPDYYEQYF. The V gene is TRBV24-1, the J gene TRBJ2-7; a possible D gene is TRBD2 (5 bases). The CDR3 consists of 16 residues. The germline CDR1 and CDR2 sequences are KGHDR and SFDVKD. The V end was cut by 2 bases, the J end by 3 bases, with 16 bases between.

The chain links TRBV7-8 to TRBJ2-5; the match to TRBD1 covers 8 bases. This CDR3 region has 17 residues. The J segment lost 2 bases and the V segment lost 2 bases, leaving 10 bases of the junction unmatched. The germline V gene has CDR1 SGHVS and CDR2 FQNEAQ. The CDR3 DNA is TGTGCCAGCAGCTTATCAATAAACCGACAGGGGCAAGAGACCCAGTACTTC. Its translation: CASSLSINRQGQETQYF.

The chain links TRBV3-1 (or the pseudogene TRBV3-2) to TRBJ1-5; weak D call: TRBD1 (5 bases). Per germline, CDR1 LGHDT and CDR2 YNNKEL (reference sequence). There are 14 residues in the CDR3. Trimming left V 5 bases short and J 8 bases short, with 16 bases between. CDR3 DNA: TGTGCCAGCAGCGCCTACTTGGGGGGAGAGCCCCAGCATTTT. It translates to CASSAYLGGEPQHF.

CDR3: CASSGVSGNQETQYF. In DNA, the CDR3 is TGTGCCAGCAGCGGGGTTTCGGGAAATCAAGAGACCCAGTACTTC. V and J are TRBV5-4 and TRBJ2-5; possibly TRBD2 for D (5 bases). Germline lookup yields CDR1 SGHNT and CDR2 YYREEE (reference sequence). The CDR3 runs 15 residues. V was clipped by 4 bases and J by 2 bases, with 15 bases between them. Drawing the rest from reference TRBV5-4 and TRBJ2-5, the complete variable domain is ETGVTQSPTHLIKTRGQQVTLRCSSQSGHNTVSWYQQALGQGPQFIFQYYREEENGRGNFPPRFSGLQFPNYSSELNVNALELDDSALYLCASSGVSGNQETQYFGPGTRLLVL.

The chain recombines TRBV19 with TRBJ1-1, with D unresolved. V lost 0 bases and J 4 bases, leaving 9 bases between the germline ends. Germline assignment: CDR1 LNHDA and CDR2 SQIVND (reference sequence). The CDR3 covers 14 residues. CDR3 nucleotide sequence: TGTGCCAGTAGTATAGATCGCGAGATCACTGAAGCTTTCTTT. Translating it yields CASSIDREITEAFF.

The rearrangement joins TRBV4-2 to TRBJ1-1; 7 bases match TRBD1. Germline V gene sequence: CDR1 LGHNA, CDR2 YNFKEQ. This CDR3 has 13 residues. Trimming cost V 9 bases and J 2 bases; bases outside gene matches: 6. The CDR3 DNA sequence: TGTGCCAGTAGAGGGGACAGTAACACTGAAGCTTTCTTT. Its translation is CASRGDSNTEAFF.

CDR3 coding DNA: TGTGCCAGCAGCCTTGACAGGGAGATCTACGAGCAGTACTTC. Translated, it gives CASSLDREIYEQYF. The V call is TRBV28, the J call TRBJ2-7; 7 bases line up with TRBD1. Germline V gives CDR1 MDHEN, CDR2 SYDVKM. Germline trimming cut 6 bases from V and 3 bases from J; bases unmatched to any gene: 8. The CDR3 is 14 amino acids.

This clone occurred a few times. CDR3 nucleotides: TGTGCCAGCAGCTTAGGGGCAGGGTTTGGTGAAGCTTTCTTT. Translated, it gives CASSLGAGFGEAFF. The chain uses TRBV11-2 and TRBJ1-1, with D possibly TRBD1 on 5 matching bases. The length of the CDR3 is 14 residues. Trimming removed 1 base from V and 7 bases from J, with 13 bases in between. From germline, CDR1 is SGHAT and CDR2 FQNNGV.

The chain carries TRBV10-1 and TRBJ2-1; 10 bases line up with TRBD2. Germline trimming cut 7 bases from V and 8 bases from J; bases unmatched to any gene: 17. The CDR3 has 17 amino acids. Germline CDR1 WNHNN, CDR2 SYGVQD (reference sequence). CDR3 coding DNA: TGCGCCAGCACTCTCGGGACGAGCGGGAGGGGTGGCGATGAGCAGTTCTTC. It yields the protein CASTLGTSGRGGDEQFF.

The V call is TRBV11-2, the J call TRBJ1-4, with D possibly matching TRBD1 (6 bases). Germline V gives CDR1 SGHAT, CDR2 FQNNGV. Trimming left V 3 bases short and J 3 bases short, with 17 bases between. CDR3 length equals 17 residues. CDR3 in DNA: TGTGCCAGCAGCTTTCGCGTCCTACAGGGCGCTAATGAAAAACTGTTTTTT. Amino acids: CASSFRVLQGANEKLFF.

This clone was seen only a few times. The chain is built from TRBV3-1 (or the pseudogene TRBV3-2) and TRBJ1-2; D might be TRBD1 (6 bases). CDR1 is LGHDT and CDR2 is YNNKEL in the germline V gene (reference sequence). The CDR3 runs to 14 residues. Trimming cost V 4 bases and J 7 bases, with 16 bases left between them. Here the CDR3 reads CASSPYRAFSGYTF. DNA for the CDR3: TGTGCCAGCAGCCCTTACAGGGCGTTCTCTGGCTACACCTTC.

V is TRBV2 and J is TRBJ1-4; possibly TRBD1 for D (5 bases). Trimming removed 7 bases from V and 8 bases from J, with 14 bases in between. CDR1 is SNHLY and CDR2 is FYNNEI in the germline V gene. The CDR3 is 13 residues long. The CDR3 protein is CASTFGRAEKLFF. The CDR3 DNA is TGTGCCAGCACTTTCGGCAGGGCGGAAAAACTGTTTTTT.

The rearrangement uses TRBV19 and TRBJ2-1, with 7 bases matching TRBD2. J was trimmed by 7 bases and V by 0 bases; bases with no gene match: 15. The CDR3 contains 18 residues. The germline gives CDR1 LNHDA, CDR2 SQIVND (reference sequence). Here the CDR3 DNA reads TGTGCCAGTAGTATAGACCGGGGGAGCGGGGCGCCAGGGAATGAGCAGTTCTTC. This encodes CASSIDRGSGAPGNEQFF.

This chain uses TRBV28 with TRBJ2-6; 10 bases map to TRBD1. Trimming at V came to 5 bases and at J to 4 bases, leaving 5 bases not matched to a gene. This CDR3 contains 16 residues. The germline CDR1 and CDR2 sequences are MDHEN and SYDVKM. The CDR3 region is CASSRQGAGGANVLTF. CDR3 DNA: TGTGCCAGCAGTCGACAGGGGGCGGGCGGGGCCAACGTCCTGACTTTC.

The rearrangement links TRBV28 to TRBJ1-3, with D possibly TRBD1 on 5 matching bases. CDR1 and CDR2 (germline): MDHEN, SYDVKM. This CDR3 region has 14 residues. V shed 4 bases and J shed 1 base, with 8 bases lying between them. The CDR3 loop reads CASSSGGSGNTIYF. The CDR3 coding sequence is TGTGCCAGCAGTTCCGGGGGTTCTGGAAACACCATATATTTT. Complete variable domain (other parts from reference TRBV28 and TRBJ1-3): DVKVTQSSRYLVKRTGEKVFLECVQDMDHENMFWYRQDPGLGLRLIYFSYDVKMKEKGDIPEGYSVSREKKERFSLILESASTNQTSMYLCASSSGGSGNTIYFGEGSWLTVV.

This sequence joins TRBV28 and TRBJ1-1; tentative D call: TRBD1 (6 bases). Germline V CDR1 and CDR2: MDHEN, SYDVKM. With 5 bases removed from V and 4 bases from J, the gap between germline ends came to 11 bases. This CDR3 contains 13 residues. CDR3: CASSLVGGTEAFF. DNA of the CDR3: TGTGCCAGCAGTCTTGTAGGGGGCACTGAAGCTTTCTTT.

The chain links TRBV7-3 to TRBJ2-1; possible D gene TRBD2, 6 bases. This CDR3 contains 14 residues. Germline CDR1 reads SGHTA; CDR2 reads FQGTGA. Trimming removed 2 bases from V and 4 bases from J, with 9 bases in between. CDR3: CASSLAGPYNEQFF. Here the CDR3 DNA reads TGTGCCAGCAGCTTAGCGGGACCGTACAATGAGCAGTTCTTC.

In its sample, this clone was seen once. The genes are TRBV7-9 and TRBJ1-2; weak D call: TRBD1 (5 bases). Between the trimmed V and J ends, which lost 0 bases and 2 bases, there was a span of 7 bases. Germline V gene lookup returns CDR1 SEHNR and CDR2 FQNEAQ (reference sequence). The CDR3 covers 14 residues. The CDR3 DNA sequence: TGTGCCAGCAGCTTAGCGACAGCCAACTATGGCTACACCTTC. Protein sequence: CASSLATANYGYTF.

As regards this clone: An end of the junction does not agree with germline; a read error may underlie this. The chain is built from TRBV6-1 and TRBJ2-3, with 8 bases that match TRBD2. The germline V gene has CDR1 MNHNS and CDR2 SASEGT. This CDR3 comprises 14 residues. CDR3 sequence reads: CASSEGTSKDTQYF. CDR3 coding DNA: TGTGCCAGCAGTGAAGGGACTAGCAAAGATACGCAGTATTTT.

The chain recombines TRBV5-4 with TRBJ1-4, with 7 positions matching TRBD1. In germline, CDR1 is SGHNT, CDR2 YYREEE (reference sequence). The CDR3 covers 14 residues. V gave up 2 bases and J gave up 6 bases; unmatched junction bases: 4. The chain's CDR3 is CASSLQGRDEKLFF. CDR3 nucleotide sequence: TGTGCCAGCAGCTTACAGGGGAGAGATGAAAAACTGTTTTTT.

The chain carries TRBV28 and TRBJ2-1, with 12 bases matching TRBD2. The trim removed 8 bases at V and 6 bases at J, leaving 8 bases unmatched. The CDR3 extends over 15 amino acids. The germline V gene encodes CDR1 MDHEN and CDR2 SYDVKM. The CDR3 bases are TGTGCCAGCTCAGACTGGACTAGCGGGGCCAATGAGCAGTTCTTC. Its translation: CASSDWTSGANEQFF.

CDR3 residues: CASSPSGVNTGELFF. In DNA form, the CDR3 reads TGTGCCAGCAGCCCGTCGGGGGTGAACACCGGGGAGCTGTTTTTT. The chain links TRBV9 to TRBJ2-2; possible D gene TRBD2, 6 bases. Germline values: CDR1 SGDLS, CDR2 YYNGEE. The V gene lost 4 bases and the J gene lost 1 base, with 11 bases spanning the gap. The CDR3 sequence is 15 residues long.

The genes are TRBV14 and TRBJ2-2; 9 nucleotides agree with TRBD2. After removal of 3 bases from V and 4 bases from J, the junction contained 9 bases not matched to a gene. This CDR3 contains 17 residues. The germline V gene has CDR1 SGHDN and CDR2 FVKESK. The CDR3 region is CASSQRGGLPITGELFF. In nucleotides, the CDR3 is TGTGCCAGCAGCCAGCGGGGGGGCCTACCCATCACCGGGGAGCTGTTTTTT.

J is TRBJ1-3 and V is TRBV4-1; the D is unclear. The CDR3 length is 15 residues. Trimming removed 4 bases from V and 1 base from J, with 11 bases in between. Germline V gene sequence: CDR1 MGHRA, CDR2 YSYEKL. The CDR3 is CASSPPSGSGNTIYF. CDR3 in DNA: TGCGCCAGCAGCCCCCCCTCAGGATCTGGAAACACCATATATTTT.

V is TRBV5-1 and J is TRBJ1-4; 8 bases fit TRBD1. Germline V gene sequence: CDR1 SGHRS, CDR2 YFSETQ. J was trimmed by 6 bases and V by 4 bases; bases with no gene match: 5. The CDR3 runs 14 residues. CDR3 loop: CASSPGGVDEKLFF. The CDR3 coding sequence is TGCGCCAGCAGCCCAGGGGGCGTAGATGAAAAACTGTTTTTT.

This chain uses TRBV28 with TRBJ1-4; D unclear. Trimming shortened V by 6 bases and J by 4 bases, and 9 bases separated the two germline ends. CDR1 MDHEN and CDR2 SYDVKM come from the germline V gene. The CDR3 extends over 13 amino acids. Here the CDR3 DNA reads TGTGCCAGCAGACTTACCCTTAATGAAAAACTGTTTTTT. This sequence encodes CASRLTLNEKLFF.

The chain employs TRBV11-3 and TRBJ1-1; D unresolved. The germline gives CDR1 SGHNT, CDR2 YENEEA. The CDR3 spans 14 residues. The V end was cut by 5 bases, the J end by 0 bases, with 10 bases between. CDR3 loop: CASSLAGVNTEAFF. CDR3 nucleotides: TGTGCCAGCAGCCTCGCCGGGGTGAACACTGAAGCTTTCTTT.

The chain joins TRBV7-8 to TRBJ2-2; 9 nucleotides agree with TRBD2. Germline trimming cut 5 bases from V and 7 bases from J; bases unmatched to any gene: 14. The CDR3 runs to 17 residues. Looked up from germline, CDR1 is SGHVS and CDR2 is FQNEAQ. In DNA, the CDR3 is TGTGCCAGCAGCGGGTTTAGCGGGAGAATTTCCAACGGGGAGCTGTTTTTT. Translated, it gives CASSGFSGRISNGELFF. The complete variable domain, with remaining parts taken from reference TRBV7-8 and TRBJ2-2, reads GAGVSQSPRYKVAKRGQDVALRCDPISGHVSLFWYQQALGQGPEFLTYFQNEAQLDKSGLPSDRFFAERPEGSVSTLKIQRTQQEDSAVYLCASSGFSGRISNGELFFGEGSRLTVL.

The V call is TRBV7-8, the J call TRBJ2-5; 7 bases are shared with TRBD2. The CDR3 runs 15 residues. In germline, CDR1 is SGHVS, CDR2 FQNEAQ. The trim removed 3 bases at V and 5 bases at J, leaving 9 bases unmatched. The CDR3 loop is CASSLDRLASETQYF. CDR3 in DNA: TGTGCCAGCAGCTTGGATAGACTAGCTAGCGAGACCCAGTACTTC.

The chain has TRBV6-2 or TRBV6-3 and TRBJ2-7, with 7 bases aligning to TRBD2. The CDR3 length is 14 residues. V gave up 2 bases and J gave up 3 bases; unmatched junction bases: 4. CDR1 MNHEY and CDR2 SVGEGT come from the germline V gene. CDR3: CASSYIGGGYEQYV. As DNA, the CDR3 is TGTGCCAGCAGTTACATTGGGGGGGGCTACGAGCAGTACGTC.

V gene TRBV7-2 combines with J gene TRBJ1-1; the D gene is possibly TRBD1 (5 bases). Deletions cut 5 bases from V and 1 base from J, with 14 bases between. This CDR3 is built from 15 residues. Germline V lookup: CDR1 SGHTA, CDR2 FQGNSA. CDR3 protein: CASSQAWGGNTEAFF. CDR3 sequence (DNA): TGTGCCAGCAGCCAAGCCTGGGGGGGGAACACTGAAGCTTTCTTT.

The chain joins TRBV19 to TRBJ2-2; 11 nucleotides match TRBD2. The CDR3 has 16 amino acids. Germline CDR1 reads LNHDA; CDR2 reads SQIVND (reference sequence). Trimming cost V 5 bases and J 4 bases; bases outside gene matches: 6. The CDR3 nucleotides are TGTGCCAGTAGTTTAGCGGGAGGGCCCCCCACCGGGGAGCTGTTTTTT. Translation gives CASSLAGGPPTGELFF.